The text below deals with one TCR beta chain. The CDR3 totals 16 residues. The ends lost 5 bases at V and 7 bases at J; junction bases unmatched: 9. Germline V gene sequence: CDR1 SGHAT, CDR2 FQNNGV. The assay was immunoSEQ multiplex PCR, and TCRdb's table has in-frame clones only and misses some. The data hold more than 200,000 clones, with roughly 86% observed a single time. This entry comes from a study of blood T cell repertoires in COVID-19. Study-wide background: Material from acute and convalescent COVID-19 was sourced from the United States, Italy and Spain. The cDNA or gDNA used as material had been derived from T cells, B-cell-depleted T cells, or PBMCs.

The source of this sequence is a human donor in a cohort sampled during active COVID-19. Material for sequencing was peripheral blood. The chain employs TRBV11-2 and TRBJ2-2; 11 bases align to TRBD1. The CDR3 nucleotides read TGTGCCAGCAGCCCTCGGACAGGGGGCTGGGGCGGGGAGCTGTTTTTT. Encoded protein: CASSPRTGGWGGELFF.